This T cell receptor (beta chain) was retrieved from a study of blood T cell repertoires in COVID-19. Produced via immunoSEQ multiplex PCR; TCRdb's table is partial and in-frame only. The table lists more than 85,000 clones, about 84% of them singletons. Germline V gene lookup returns CDR1 SGHTA and CDR2 FQGNSA. The CDR3 has 13 amino acids. The germline V and J ends were trimmed by 2 bases and 5 bases, with 9 bases remaining between them. What was sequenced was peripheral blood. The source of this sequence is an elderly man with active or convalescent COVID-19. The chain uses TRBV7-2 and TRBJ1-1; D call uncertain. Here the CDR3 reads CASSLTESTEAFF. In DNA form, the CDR3 reads TGTGCCAGCAGCTTAACAGAGAGTACTGAAGCTTTCTTT. Full variable domain (rest looked up from reference TRBV7-2 and TRBJ1-1): GAGVSQSPSNKVTEKGKDVELRCDPISGHTALYWYRQSLGQGLEFLIYFQGNSAPDKSGLPSDRFSAERTGGSVSTLTIQRTQQEDSAVYLCASSLTESTEAFFGQGTRLTVV.